The clone carrying this TCR beta chain has just a few counts. These data belong to a study of blood T cells in healthy people across ages. The second PCR ran roughly 6 to 11 cycles with a sample-barcoded 5' primer and J-beta primers. TCRdb itself ran the 5' RACE reads through MiXCR, one entry per CDR3 protein. Of 1.5 million to 2 million distinct CDR3 sequences in the sample, around half were seen once. Sequencing input: blood. This sequence originates from a woman between 35 and 50 years old in good health.

DNA for the CDR3: TGTGCCAGCAGCTTAGGGACAGCCATGGGGGAGACCCAGTACTTC. Protein: CASSLGTAMGETQYF. The chain uses TRBV7-2 and TRBJ2-5, with D possibly TRBD1 on 6 matching bases. Germline CDR1 reads SGHTA; CDR2 reads FQGNSA. Deletions cut 1 base from V and 5 bases from J, with 14 bases between. CDR3 length: 15 residues. Drawing the rest from reference TRBV7-2 and TRBJ2-5, the complete variable domain is GAGVSQSPSNKVTEKGKDVELRCDPISGHTALYWYRQSLGQGLEFLIYFQGNSAPDKSGLPSDRFSAERTGGSVSTLTIQRTQQEDSAVYLCASSLGTAMGETQYFGPGTRLLVL.